This is a list of T cell receptor beta chains from one sample in a study of blood T cell repertoires in COVID-19. Some clones are missing from TCRdb's copy, which holds only in-frame ones; the method was immunoSEQ multiplex PCR. Here the sample spans about 480,000 clones, around 88% being singletons. Sequencing was performed on peripheral blood. The receptors stem from a woman aged 45-59 years with COVID-19, enrolled during active disease. Each CDR3 is given with its conserved first and last residue. A D gene is named only where the DNA matches it firmly. Clone sizes are given selectively: once, few, many, or a class where the clone is expanded.

size: once; J: TRBJ2-5; V: TRBV10-3; D: -; CDR3: CAISHQVQETQYF; DNA: TGTGCCATCAGCCATCAGGTCCAAGAGACCCAGTACTTC
size: -; J: TRBJ1-1; V: TRBV5-4; D: -; CDR3: CASSADSQNTEAFF; DNA: TGTGCCAGCAGCGCCGACTCCCAGAACACTGAAGCTTTCTTT
size: -; J: TRBJ2-1; V: TRBV10-3; D: -; CDR3: CAISGQGVNNEQFF; DNA: TGTGCCATCAGTGGTCAGGGTGTGAACAATGAGCAGTTCTTC
size: -; J: TRBJ2-7; V: TRBV6-5; D: TRBD1; CDR3: CASSYSRGTGRREQYF; DNA: TGTGCCAGCAGTTACTCCCGCGGGACAGGTCGGCGCGAGCAGTACTTC
size: -; J: TRBJ2-7; V: TRBV19; D: TRBD2; CDR3: CASSLAGGSYYEQYF; DNA: TGTGCCAGCTCCCTAGCGGGGGGTTCCTACTACGAGCAGTACTTC
size: -; J: TRBJ2-5; V: TRBV12-3/TRBV12-4; D: TRBD1; CDR3: CASRGQAGETQYF; DNA: TGTGCCAGCAGGGGACAGGCCGGAGAGACCCAGTACTTC
size: -; J: TRBJ2-4; V: TRBV10-3; D: TRBD2; CDR3: CAISESGTSGKNIQYF; DNA: TGTGCCATCAGTGAGTCGGGGACTAGCGGGAAAAACATTCAGTACTTC
size: few; J: TRBJ1-1; V: TRBV12-5; D: -; CDR3: CASGFNRDTEAFF; DNA: TGTGCTAGTGGTTTTAACAGGGACACTGAAGCTTTCTTT
size: -; J: TRBJ1-1; V: TRBV6-5; D: -; CDR3: CASRALGRVTTEAFF; DNA: TGTGCCAGCAGGGCTCTCGGCAGGGTAACCACTGAAGCTTTCTTT
size: -; J: TRBJ1-1; V: TRBV5-4; D: -; CDR3: CASSSSLNPEAFF; DNA: TGTGCCAGCAGCTCCTCACTAAACCCTGAAGCTTTCTTT
size: -; J: TRBJ1-1; V: TRBV4-2; D: -; CDR3: CASSQPKKGKQVQDTEAFF; DNA: TGTGCCAGCAGCCAACCCAAGAAAGGGAAACAGGTGCAGGACACTGAAGCTTTCTTT
size: once; J: TRBJ1-2; V: TRBV2; D: -; CDR3: CASSRGGADYGYTF; DNA: TGTGCCAGCAGCCGAGGGGGGGCAGACTATGGCTACACCTTC
size: -; J: TRBJ1-6; V: TRBV7-9; D: -; CDR3: CASSLQGRASPLHF; DNA: TGTGCCAGCAGTCTACAGGGACGGGCGTCACCCCTCCACTTT
size: -; J: TRBJ2-7; V: TRBV19; D: TRBD1; CDR3: CASRSRDSEYYEQYF; DNA: TGTGCCAGTCGAAGCCGGGACAGTGAGTACTACGAGCAGTACTTC
size: -; J: TRBJ2-5; V: TRBV5-1; D: TRBD1; CDR3: CASSLAADRGWDETQYF; DNA: TGCGCCAGCAGCTTGGCCGCCGACAGGGGCTGGGATGAGACCCAGTACTTC
size: few; J: TRBJ1-3; V: TRBV28; D: -; CDR3: CASSTGSGNTIYF; DNA: TGTGCCAGCAGCACGGGCTCTGGAAACACCATATATTTT
size: few; J: TRBJ1-2; V: TRBV7-2; D: TRBD1; CDR3: CASSDRGTNYGYTF; DNA: TGTGCCAGCTCAGACAGGGGTACTAACTATGGCTACACCTTC
size: -; J: TRBJ2-3; V: TRBV7-2; D: -; CDR3: CASSPPGHTDTQYF; DNA: TGTGCCAGCAGCCCGCCGGGACACACAGATACGCAGTATTTT
size: once; J: TRBJ2-5; V: TRBV5-1; D: TRBD2; CDR3: CASSPTSGAQETQYF; DNA: TGCGCCAGCAGCCCGACTAGCGGGGCACAAGAGACCCAGTACTTC
size: -; J: TRBJ1-2; V: TRBV6-6; D: TRBD1; CDR3: CASSYGTGLNYGYTF; DNA: TGTGCCAGCAGTTACGGGACAGGGCTAAACTATGGCTACACCTTC
size: -; J: TRBJ1-1; V: TRBV28; D: -; CDR3: CASAVRNTEAFF; DNA: TGTGCCAGCGCGGTGAGGAACACTGAAGCTTTCTTT
size: -; J: TRBJ1-3; V: TRBV7-9; D: -; CDR3: CASSPQGQAVGNTIYF; DNA: TGTGCCAGCAGCCCACAGGGTCAGGCGGTTGGAAACACCATATATTTT
size: -; J: TRBJ1-1; V: TRBV6-6; D: -; CDR3: CASRSSLEAFF; DNA: TGTGCCAGCAGATCAAGTCTAGAAGCTTTCTTT
size: -; J: TRBJ1-5; V: TRBV5-3; D: -; CDR3: CARRRAFNQPQHF; DNA: TGTGCCAGAAGGAGGGCCTTCAATCAGCCCCAGCATTTT
size: once; J: TRBJ2-7; V: TRBV29-1; D: -; CDR3: CSVEAGALYEQYF; DNA: TGCAGCGTTGAGGCGGGGGCACTCTACGAGCAGTACTTC
size: -; J: TRBJ2-1; V: TRBV11-3; D: TRBD1; CDR3: CASSLGQGAGNEQFF; DNA: TGTGCCAGCAGCTTAGGTCAGGGGGCCGGGAATGAGCAGTTCTTC
size: -; J: TRBJ2-7; V: TRBV7-2; D: -; CDR3: CASSGWGLYEQYF; DNA: TGTGCCAGCAGCGGATGGGGCCTCTACGAGCAGTACTTC
size: -; J: TRBJ2-5; V: TRBV2; D: -; CDR3: CASSVRETQYF; DNA: TGTGCCAGCAGTGTTAGAGAGACCCAGTACTTC
size: -; J: TRBJ1-1; V: TRBV6-5; D: -; CDR3: CASSYSNTEAFF; DNA: TGTGCCAGCAGTTACAGCAACACTGAAGCTTTCTTT
size: -; J: TRBJ1-1; V: TRBV7-3; D: -; CDR3: CASRGYRKMNTEAFF; DNA: TGTGCCAGCAGGGGATACAGGAAAATGAACACTGAAGCTTTCTTT
size: -; J: TRBJ1-5; V: TRBV28; D: -; CDR3: CASSSGTFYNQPQHF; DNA: TGTGCCAGCAGTTCGGGTACTTTTTACAATCAGCCCCAGCATTTT
size: -; J: TRBJ1-2; V: TRBV24-1; D: -; CDR3: CATSDLQGGSGYTF; DNA: TGTGCCACCAGTGATTTGCAAGGGGGATCTGGCTACACCTTC
size: -; J: TRBJ1-3; V: TRBV9; D: -; CDR3: CASSVDPRGPSGNTIYF; DNA: TGTGCCAGCAGCGTAGACCCGCGAGGCCCCTCTGGAAACACCATATATTTT
size: -; J: TRBJ1-1; V: TRBV5-1; D: -; CDR3: CASRLYEERAFF; DNA: TGCGCCAGCAGGCTCTACGAGGAAAGGGCTTTCTTT
size: few; J: TRBJ1-5; V: TRBV2; D: TRBD1; CDR3: CASSETRGLGQPQHF; DNA: TGTGCCAGCAGTGAAACCAGGGGGTTAGGTCAGCCCCAGCATTTT
size: -; J: TRBJ1-5; V: TRBV19; D: TRBD1; CDR3: CASSTITGDRNQPQHF; DNA: TGTGCCAGTAGTACAATCACAGGGGACCGCAATCAGCCCCAGCATTTT
size: -; J: TRBJ2-3; V: TRBV11-2; D: -; CDR3: CASSPPQGLSDTQYF; DNA: TGTGCCAGCAGCCCCCCCCAGGGGCTATCAGATACGCAGTATTTT
size: -; J: TRBJ1-2; V: TRBV2; D: -; CDR3: CASSVPAPGGALLANYGYTF; DNA: TGTGCCAGCAGTGTCCCGGCCCCGGGGGGTGCCCTCCTCGCTAACTATGGCTACACCTTC
size: -; J: TRBJ1-5; V: TRBV6-6; D: -; CDR3: CASLRGATGNQPQHF; DNA: TGTGCCAGCCTCAGGGGCGCAACTGGCAATCAGCCCCAGCATTTT
size: -; J: TRBJ2-2; V: TRBV20-1; D: -; CDR3: CSASLSDTGELFF; DNA: TGCAGTGCTAGTCTTTCCGACACCGGGGAGCTGTTTTTT
size: -; J: TRBJ2-3; V: TRBV9; D: -; CDR3: CASSVEADTQYF; DNA: TGTGCCAGCAGCGTTGAGGCGGATACGCAGTATTTT
size: -; J: TRBJ2-7; V: TRBV5-1; D: -; CDR3: CASSSGQKIYEQYF; DNA: TGCGCCAGCAGCTCGGGACAAAAGATCTACGAGCAGTACTTC
size: -; J: TRBJ2-7; V: TRBV7-9; D: -; CDR3: CASSYGGGKDEQYF; DNA: TGTGCCAGCAGCTACGGTGGGGGGAAGGACGAGCAGTACTTC
size: -; J: TRBJ1-1; V: TRBV28; D: -; CDR3: CASNVFRDYRTEAFF; DNA: TGTGCCAGCAATGTTTTCAGGGACTATCGAACTGAAGCTTTCTTT
size: -; J: TRBJ1-1; V: TRBV5-6; D: -; CDR3: CASSLRGENTEAFF; DNA: TGTGCCAGCAGCTTGCGGGGGGAGAACACTGAAGCTTTCTTT
size: -; J: TRBJ1-1; V: TRBV5-1; D: -; CDR3: CASSLGGSNTEAFF; DNA: TGCGCCAGCAGCTTGGGAGGGTCGAACACTGAAGCTTTCTTT
size: -; J: TRBJ1-2; V: TRBV7-9; D: -; CDR3: CASATIPRQNLYGYTF; DNA: TGTGCCAGCGCAACAATCCCTCGACAGAACCTCTATGGCTACACCTTC
size: few; J: TRBJ2-3; V: TRBV27; D: TRBD2; CDR3: CASSLGGRADTQYF; DNA: TGTGCCAGCAGTTTAGGGGGGAGGGCAGATACGCAGTATTTT
size: -; J: TRBJ2-2; V: TRBV6-5; D: -; CDR3: CASSYGGLRGELFF; DNA: TGTGCCAGCAGTTACGGCGGTCTTCGGGGGGAGCTGTTTTTT
size: -; J: TRBJ2-7; V: TRBV2; D: TRBD1; CDR3: CASSGAGQAPYEQYF; DNA: TGTGCCAGCAGTGGCGCGGGACAGGCGCCCTACGAGCAGTACTTC
size: -; J: TRBJ1-5; V: TRBV6-6; D: -; CDR3: CASSYPQTGTDQPQHF; DNA: TGTGCCAGCAGTTACCCTCAGACAGGTACGGATCAGCCCCAGCATTTT
size: -; J: TRBJ2-7; V: TRBV28; D: TRBD1; CDR3: CASSLRRGPIEQYF; DNA: TGTGCCAGCAGTTTAAGAAGGGGGCCCATCGAGCAGTACTTC
size: -; J: TRBJ2-3; V: TRBV24-1; D: -; CDR3: CATRGPVATDTQYF; DNA: TGTGCCACCAGGGGCCCAGTTGCCACAGATACGCAGTATTTT
size: -; J: TRBJ1-1; V: TRBV5-1; D: -; CDR3: CASRVERLGTEAFF; DNA: TGCGCCAGCAGGGTAGAAAGACTTGGCACTGAAGCTTTCTTT
size: -; J: TRBJ2-7; V: TRBV5-1; D: TRBD1; CDR3: CASSTYGTGPLASHEQYF; DNA: TGCGCCAGCAGCACGTACGGGACAGGGCCCTTGGCTAGCCACGAGCAGTACTTC
size: -; J: TRBJ2-1; V: TRBV7-9; D: TRBD1; CDR3: CASSARQGSYNEQFF; DNA: TGTGCCAGCAGCGCGCGACAGGGTTCCTACAATGAGCAGTTCTTC
size: -; J: TRBJ1-6; V: TRBV28; D: TRBD1; CDR3: CASSPAALTGALYNSPLHF; DNA: TGTGCCAGCAGCCCTGCAGCTCTGACAGGGGCACTTTATAATTCACCCCTCCACTTT
size: -; J: TRBJ1-2; V: TRBV4-1; D: TRBD1; CDR3: CASSSPGTGGYGYTF; DNA: TGCGCCAGCAGCTCGCCCGGGACAGGGGGCTATGGCTACACCTTC
size: -; J: TRBJ2-3; V: TRBV29-1; D: TRBD1; CDR3: CSVRLTGGTDTQYF; DNA: TGCAGCGTTCGATTGACAGGGGGAACAGATACGCAGTATTTT
size: -; J: TRBJ1-5; V: TRBV28; D: -; CDR3: CASYSPWGRPSSNQPQHF; DNA: TGTGCCAGCTATTCCCCCTGGGGGCGACCCTCAAGCAATCAGCCCCAGCATTTT